This TCR beta chain originates from a study of blood T cell repertoires in COVID-19. Study-level information: Some COVID-19 samples were acute and others convalescent; all came from the United States, Italy and Spain. Sources were T cells, B-cell-depleted T cells, or PBMCs; the material itself was cDNA or gDNA.

V was trimmed by 3 bases and J by 0 bases, leaving 13 bases between them. Germline CDR1 and CDR2: SGHDT and YYEEEE. The CDR3 runs 17 residues. This clone was observed a single time. In the source study's methods: Amplification from reference gene primers served as the basis for estimated nucleated cell counts. Clones were sequenced by immunoSEQ multiplex PCR, and TCRdb holds only the in-frame ones, with some missing. Clonal size and the V and J genes are those of that table, whereas D and trimming came from the DNA. This sample has around 77,000 clones; under 80% occur once, and the top ten carry approximately 27%.

The receptor was derived from a woman aged 80 or older with active or convalescent COVID-19. The specimen was peripheral blood. This chain joins TRBV5-6 and TRBJ1-6; no reliable D call. The CDR3 protein is CASSSWSSVSYNSPLHF. The CDR3, as DNA: TGTGCCAGCAGCTCGTGGTCTTCGGTCTCCTATAATTCACCCCTCCACTTT.